The clone carrying this T cell receptor (beta chain) was recorded once. In the original workflow: Nucleated cell number was recorded as an estimate derived from reference gene primer amplification. Generated by immunoSEQ multiplex PCR, the TCRdb table keeps only in-frame clones and is missing some. From that table come the V and J calls and clone size; the DNA was used to work out D and trimming. Altogether 200,000 to 250,000 clones are present, about 85% being singletons, with the ten largest covering 15% to 20%. These data come from a study of blood T cell repertoires in COVID-19. As for the study in general: Samples taken during acute and convalescent COVID-19 were collected in the United States, Italy and Spain.

Trimming at V came to 3 bases and at J to 2 bases, leaving 3 bases not matched to a gene. Per germline, CDR1 SSHAT and CDR2 FNYEAQ (reference sequence). CDR3 length: 15 residues. Source material: peripheral blood. The V gene is TRBV7-7, the J gene TRBJ2-5; 10 bases fit TRBD2. This clonotype was sampled from a man aged 25 to 40 with active or convalescent COVID-19. The CDR3 loop reads CASSFSGGLQETQYF. CDR3 nucleotide sequence: TGTGCCAGCAGCTTTAGCGGGGGGCTTCAAGAGACCCAGTACTTC.